What follows describes a single TCR beta chain. Its target is not known. The data originate from a study of Ad26.COV2.S vaccination and SARS-CoV-2 variants. Study observations and caveats: The TCR breadth and depth analyses may have understated or missed part of the total T cell responses. Substantial post-vaccination breadth of spike-specific CD8+ and CD4+ T cell responses was reported. Vaccinees and placebo recipients showed similar non-spike TCR breadth. Vaccinees displayed broader spike-specific TCR repertoires than placebo recipients.

Germline values: CDR1 SGHTA, CDR2 FQGNSA. Between the trimmed V and J ends, which lost 5 bases and 0 bases, there was a span of 16 bases. The CDR3 is 16 amino acids. The repertoire was sequenced with immunoSEQ multiplex PCR; TCRdb's copy has only in-frame clones and lacks some. The table has about 180,000 clones, around 85% seen once. The sample was peripheral blood, taken after recovery from COVID-19. The chain has TRBV7-2 and TRBJ1-2, with no clear D. This receptor was obtained from a human donor who had recovered from COVID-19. The CDR3 here is CASSQELRSANYGYTF. DNA of the CDR3: TGTGCCAGCAGCCAAGAGCTAAGGTCCGCTAACTATGGCTACACCTTC.